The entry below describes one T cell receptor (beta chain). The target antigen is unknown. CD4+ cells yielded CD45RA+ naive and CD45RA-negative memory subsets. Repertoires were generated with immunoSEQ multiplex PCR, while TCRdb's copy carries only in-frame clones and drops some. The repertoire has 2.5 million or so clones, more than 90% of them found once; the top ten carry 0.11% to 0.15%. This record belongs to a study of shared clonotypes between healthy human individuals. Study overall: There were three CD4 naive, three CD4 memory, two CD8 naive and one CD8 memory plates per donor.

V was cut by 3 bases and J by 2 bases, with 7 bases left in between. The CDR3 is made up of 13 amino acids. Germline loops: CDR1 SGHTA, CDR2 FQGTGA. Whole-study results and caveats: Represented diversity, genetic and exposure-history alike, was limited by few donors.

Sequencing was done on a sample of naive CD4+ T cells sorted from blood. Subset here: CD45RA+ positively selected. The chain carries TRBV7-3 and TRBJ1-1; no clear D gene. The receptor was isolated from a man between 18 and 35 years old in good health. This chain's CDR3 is CASSFGSNTEAFF. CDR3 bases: TGTGCCAGCAGCTTTGGTAGCAACACTGAAGCTTTCTTT.